The sequence of this T cell receptor beta chain was determined in a study of blood T cell repertoires in COVID-19. Study information: Donors in the United States, Italy and Spain gave samples during acute or convalescent COVID-19. T cells, B-cell-depleted T cells, or PBMCs provided the cDNA or gDNA that served as material.

Produced via immunoSEQ multiplex PCR; TCRdb's table is partial and in-frame only. The table lists under 150,000 clones, roughly four fifths of them singletons. The V gene's germline CDR1 is SGDLS and CDR2 YYNGEE. Trimming left V 6 bases short and J 0 bases short, with 18 bases between. CDR3 length: 16 residues. Sample: peripheral blood. The clonotype comes from a man aged 70-80 years with active or convalescent COVID-19. This sequence joins TRBV9 and TRBJ1-1; perhaps TRBD1 as D (6 bases). This chain's CDR3 is CASINAPGHLNTEAFF. CDR3 DNA: TGTGCCAGCATCAATGCCCCGGGACACCTGAACACTGAAGCTTTCTTT. The whole variable domain, remainder taken from reference TRBV9 and TRBJ1-1, is DSGVTQTPKHLITATGQRVTLRCSPRSGDLSVYWYQQSLDQGLQFLIQYYNGEERAKGNILERFSAQQFPDLHSELNLSSLELGDSALYFCASINAPGHLNTEAFFGQGTRLTVV.